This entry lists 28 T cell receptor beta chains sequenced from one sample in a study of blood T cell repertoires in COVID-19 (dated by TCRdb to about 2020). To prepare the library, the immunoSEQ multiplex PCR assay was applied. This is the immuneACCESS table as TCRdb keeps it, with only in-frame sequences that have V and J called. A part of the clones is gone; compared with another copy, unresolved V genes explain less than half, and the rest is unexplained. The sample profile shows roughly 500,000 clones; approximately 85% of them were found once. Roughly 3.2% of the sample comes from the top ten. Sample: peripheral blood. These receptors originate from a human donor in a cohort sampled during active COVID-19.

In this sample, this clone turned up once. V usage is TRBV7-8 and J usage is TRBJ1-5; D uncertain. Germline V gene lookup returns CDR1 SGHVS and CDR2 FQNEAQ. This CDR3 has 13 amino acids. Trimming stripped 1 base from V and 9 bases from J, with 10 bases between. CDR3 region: CASSLVPQWPQHF. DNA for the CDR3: TGTGCCAGCAGCTTAGTCCCCCAATGGCCCCAGCATTTT.

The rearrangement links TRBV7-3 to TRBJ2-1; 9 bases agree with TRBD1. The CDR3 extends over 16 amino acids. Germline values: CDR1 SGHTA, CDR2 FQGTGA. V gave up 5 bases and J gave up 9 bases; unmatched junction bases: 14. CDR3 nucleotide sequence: TGTGCCAGCAGCCCCGCGGGGACAGGGATTATGAGTGAGCAGTTCTTC. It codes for CASSPAGTGIMSEQFF.

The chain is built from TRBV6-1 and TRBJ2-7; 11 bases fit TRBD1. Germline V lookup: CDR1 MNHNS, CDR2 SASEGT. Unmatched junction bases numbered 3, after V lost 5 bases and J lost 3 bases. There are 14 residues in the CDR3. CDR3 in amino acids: CASSSGTGGYEQYF. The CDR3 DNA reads TGTGCCAGCAGTTCCGGGACAGGGGGCTACGAGCAGTACTTC.

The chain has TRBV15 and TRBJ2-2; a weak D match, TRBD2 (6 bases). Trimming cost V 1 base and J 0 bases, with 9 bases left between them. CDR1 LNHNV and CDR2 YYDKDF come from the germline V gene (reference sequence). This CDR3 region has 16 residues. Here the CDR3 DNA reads TGTGCCACCAGCAGAGGAGGCGGGACGAACACCGGGGAGCTGTTTTTT. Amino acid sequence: CATSRGGGTNTGELFF.

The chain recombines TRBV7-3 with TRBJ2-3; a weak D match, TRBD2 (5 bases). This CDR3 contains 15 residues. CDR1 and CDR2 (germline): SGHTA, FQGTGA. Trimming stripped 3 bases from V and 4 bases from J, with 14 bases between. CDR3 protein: CASSLQIGESDTQYF. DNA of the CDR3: TGTGCCAGCAGCTTGCAGATCGGGGAGTCAGATACGCAGTATTTT.

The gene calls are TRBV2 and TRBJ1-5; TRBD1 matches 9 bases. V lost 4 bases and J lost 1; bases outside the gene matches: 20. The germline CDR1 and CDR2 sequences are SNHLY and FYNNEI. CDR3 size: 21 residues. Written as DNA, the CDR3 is TGTGCCAGCAGTGGGGAGGACAGGGGCCTGGTTTCTGTATGGAGCAATCAGCCCCAGCATTTT. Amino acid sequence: CASSGEDRGLVSVWSNQPQHF.

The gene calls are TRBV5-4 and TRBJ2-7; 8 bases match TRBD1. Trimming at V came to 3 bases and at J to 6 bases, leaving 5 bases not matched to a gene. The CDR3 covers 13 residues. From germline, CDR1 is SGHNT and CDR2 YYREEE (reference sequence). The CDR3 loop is CASSWVQGGEQYF. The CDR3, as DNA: TGTGCCAGCAGCTGGGTACAGGGGGGCGAGCAGTACTTC. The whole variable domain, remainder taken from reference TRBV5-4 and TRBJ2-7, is ETGVTQSPTHLIKTRGQQVTLRCSSQSGHNTVSWYQQALGQGPQFIFQYYREEENGRGNFPPRFSGLQFPNYSSELNVNALELDDSALYLCASSWVQGGEQYFGPGTRLTVT.

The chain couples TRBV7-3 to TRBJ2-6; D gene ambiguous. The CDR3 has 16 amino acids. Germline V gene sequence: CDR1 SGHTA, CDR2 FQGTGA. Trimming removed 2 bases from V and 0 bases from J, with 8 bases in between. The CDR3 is CASSLLGVSGANVLTF. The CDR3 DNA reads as TGTGCCAGCAGCTTATTGGGCGTCTCTGGGGCCAACGTCCTGACTTTC.

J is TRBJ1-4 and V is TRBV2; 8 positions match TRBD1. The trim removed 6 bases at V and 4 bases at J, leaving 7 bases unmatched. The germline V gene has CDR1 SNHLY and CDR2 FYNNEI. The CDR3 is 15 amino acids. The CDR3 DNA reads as TGTGCCAGCAGGGCAGGGGGCGCGGGTAATGAAAAACTGTTTTTT. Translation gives CASRAGGAGNEKLFF. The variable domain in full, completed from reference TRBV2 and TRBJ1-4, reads EPEVTQTPSHQVTQMGQEVILRCVPISNHLYFYWYRQILGQKVEFLVSFYNNEISEKSEIFDDQFSVERPDGSNFTLKIRSTKLEDSAMYFCASRAGGAGNEKLFFGSGTQLSVL.

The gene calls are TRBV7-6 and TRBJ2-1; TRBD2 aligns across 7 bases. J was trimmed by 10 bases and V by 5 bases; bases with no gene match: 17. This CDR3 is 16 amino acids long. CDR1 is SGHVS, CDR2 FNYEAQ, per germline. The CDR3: CASSPSGAGASREQFF. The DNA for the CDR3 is TGTGCCAGCAGCCCGAGTGGCGCGGGAGCCTCGAGGGAGCAGTTCTTC.

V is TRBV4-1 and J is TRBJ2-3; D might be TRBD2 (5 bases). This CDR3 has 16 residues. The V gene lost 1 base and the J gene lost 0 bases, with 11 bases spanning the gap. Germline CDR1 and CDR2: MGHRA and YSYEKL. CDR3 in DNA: TGCGCCAGCAGCCAAGGTGCTAGCCCGAGCACAGATACGCAGTATTTT. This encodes CASSQGASPSTDTQYF.

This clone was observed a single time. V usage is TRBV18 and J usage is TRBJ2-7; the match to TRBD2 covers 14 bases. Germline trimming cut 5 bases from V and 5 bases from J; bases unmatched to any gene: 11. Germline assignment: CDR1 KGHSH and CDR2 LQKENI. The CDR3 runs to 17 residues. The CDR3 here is CASSSLGTSGSFDEQYF. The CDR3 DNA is TGTGCCAGCTCATCCCTTGGGACTAGCGGGAGTTTCGACGAGCAGTACTTC.

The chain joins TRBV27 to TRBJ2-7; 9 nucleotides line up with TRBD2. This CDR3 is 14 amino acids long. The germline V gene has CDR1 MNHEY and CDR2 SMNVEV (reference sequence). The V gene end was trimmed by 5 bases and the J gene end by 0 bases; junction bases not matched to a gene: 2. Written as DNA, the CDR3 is TGTGCCAGCAGTAGGCGGGAGGGCTCCTACGAGCAGTACTTC. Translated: CASSRREGSYEQYF.

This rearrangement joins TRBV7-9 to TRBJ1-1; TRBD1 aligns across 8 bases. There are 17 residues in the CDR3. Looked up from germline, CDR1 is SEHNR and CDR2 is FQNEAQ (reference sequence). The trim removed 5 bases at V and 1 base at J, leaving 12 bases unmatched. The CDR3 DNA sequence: TGTGCCAGCAGCGCTGGGACAGGCGTAAAGGGGAACACTGAAGCTTTCTTT. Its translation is CASSAGTGVKGNTEAFF.

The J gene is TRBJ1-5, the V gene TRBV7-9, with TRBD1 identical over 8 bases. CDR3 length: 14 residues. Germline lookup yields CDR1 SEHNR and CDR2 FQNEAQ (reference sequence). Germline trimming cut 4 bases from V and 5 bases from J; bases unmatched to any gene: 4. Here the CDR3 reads CASSSKQGDQPQHF. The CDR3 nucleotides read TGTGCCAGCAGCTCTAAACAGGGGGATCAGCCCCAGCATTTT.

The CDR3 sequence is CSWDSEMGYTF. The CDR3 DNA reads TGCAGCTGGGACAGTGAGATGGGCTACACCTTC. The chain carries TRBV29-1 and TRBJ1-2, with 7 bases that match TRBD1. V gave up 8 bases and J gave up 8 bases; unmatched junction bases: 8. In germline, CDR1 is SQVTM, CDR2 ANQGSEA. The CDR3 is 11 residues long.

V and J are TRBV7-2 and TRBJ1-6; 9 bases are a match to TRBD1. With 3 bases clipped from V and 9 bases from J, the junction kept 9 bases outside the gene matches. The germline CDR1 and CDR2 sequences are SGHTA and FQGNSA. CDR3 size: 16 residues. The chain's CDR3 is CASSFRPGQGGSPLHF. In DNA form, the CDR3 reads TGTGCCAGCAGCTTCCGCCCGGGACAGGGCGGTTCACCCCTCCACTTT.

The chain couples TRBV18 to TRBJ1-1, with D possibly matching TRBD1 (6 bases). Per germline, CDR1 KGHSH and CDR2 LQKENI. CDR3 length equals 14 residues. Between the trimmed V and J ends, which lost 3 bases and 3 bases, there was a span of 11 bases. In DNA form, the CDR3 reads TGTGCCAGCTCACCGTCAGGGGTATACACTGAAGCTTTCTTT. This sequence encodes CASSPSGVYTEAFF.

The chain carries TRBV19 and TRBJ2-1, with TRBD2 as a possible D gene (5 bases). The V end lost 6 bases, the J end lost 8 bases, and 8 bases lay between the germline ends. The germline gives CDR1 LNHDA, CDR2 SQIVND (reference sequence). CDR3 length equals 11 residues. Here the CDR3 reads CASRREYEQFF. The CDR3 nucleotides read TGTGCCAGTAGGAGGGAGTATGAGCAGTTCTTC.

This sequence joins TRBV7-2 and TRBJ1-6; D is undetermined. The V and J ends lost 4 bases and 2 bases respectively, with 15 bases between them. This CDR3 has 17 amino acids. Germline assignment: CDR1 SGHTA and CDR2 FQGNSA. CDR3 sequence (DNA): TGTGCCAGCAGCTCCCGGGGAGCAGGCGCCTATAATTCACCCCTCCACTTT. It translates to CASSSRGAGAYNSPLHF.

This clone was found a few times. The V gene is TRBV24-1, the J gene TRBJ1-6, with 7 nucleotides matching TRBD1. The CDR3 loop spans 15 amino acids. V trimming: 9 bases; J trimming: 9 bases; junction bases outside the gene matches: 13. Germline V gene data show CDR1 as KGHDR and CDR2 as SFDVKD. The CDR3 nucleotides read TGTGCCACCGGCAGATACAGGGGACCGCGTTCACCCCTCCACTTT. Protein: CATGRYRGPRSPLHF.

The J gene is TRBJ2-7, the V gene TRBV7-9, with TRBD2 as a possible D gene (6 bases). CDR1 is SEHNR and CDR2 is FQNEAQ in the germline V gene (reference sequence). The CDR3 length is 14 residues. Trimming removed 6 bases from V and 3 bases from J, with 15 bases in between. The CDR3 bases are TGTGCCAGCAGTAATTTTGGAGGGCTCTACGAGCAGTACTTC. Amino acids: CASSNFGGLYEQYF.

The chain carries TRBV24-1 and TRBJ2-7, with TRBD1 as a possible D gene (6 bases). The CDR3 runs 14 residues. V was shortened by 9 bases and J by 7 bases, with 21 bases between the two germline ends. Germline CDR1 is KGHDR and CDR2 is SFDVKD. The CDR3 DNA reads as TGTGCCACCCGTTCCAGTAGGGGGTGTTGGGAGCAGTACTTC. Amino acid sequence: CATRSSRGCWEQYF.

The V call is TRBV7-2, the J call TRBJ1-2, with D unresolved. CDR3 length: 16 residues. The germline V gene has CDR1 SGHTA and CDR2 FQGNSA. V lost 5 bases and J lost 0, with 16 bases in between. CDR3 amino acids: CASSLSRKSSNYGYTF. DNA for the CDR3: TGTGCCAGCAGCCTGAGTCGTAAGAGTTCTAACTATGGCTACACCTTC.

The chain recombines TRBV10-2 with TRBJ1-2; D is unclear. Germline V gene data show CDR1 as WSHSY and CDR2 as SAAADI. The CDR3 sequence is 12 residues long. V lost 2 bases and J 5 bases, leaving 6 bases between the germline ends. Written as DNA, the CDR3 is TGCGCCAGCAGTGAGGGCAGTTATGGCTACACCTTC. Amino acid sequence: CASSEGSYGYTF.

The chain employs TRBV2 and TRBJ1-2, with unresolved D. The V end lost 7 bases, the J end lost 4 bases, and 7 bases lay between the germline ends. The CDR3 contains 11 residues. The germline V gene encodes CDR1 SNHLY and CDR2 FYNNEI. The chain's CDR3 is CASIGSYGYTF. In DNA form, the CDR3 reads TGTGCCAGCATAGGGAGCTATGGCTACACCTTC.

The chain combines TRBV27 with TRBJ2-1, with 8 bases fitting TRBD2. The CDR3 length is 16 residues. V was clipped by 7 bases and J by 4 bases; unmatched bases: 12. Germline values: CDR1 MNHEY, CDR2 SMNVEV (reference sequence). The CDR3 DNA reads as TGTGCCAGCACCGGGTTGGCCGAGCGGGGGTACAATGAGCAGTTCTTC. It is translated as CASTGLAERGYNEQFF.

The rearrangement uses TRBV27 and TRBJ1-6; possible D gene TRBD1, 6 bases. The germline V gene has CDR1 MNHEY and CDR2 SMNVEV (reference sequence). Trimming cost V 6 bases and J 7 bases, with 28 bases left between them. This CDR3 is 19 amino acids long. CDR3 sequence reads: CASRNHYSTQGRGNSPLHF. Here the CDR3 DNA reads TGTGCCAGCAGAAACCACTATTCAACGCAGGGGAGAGGGAATTCACCCCTCCACTTT.